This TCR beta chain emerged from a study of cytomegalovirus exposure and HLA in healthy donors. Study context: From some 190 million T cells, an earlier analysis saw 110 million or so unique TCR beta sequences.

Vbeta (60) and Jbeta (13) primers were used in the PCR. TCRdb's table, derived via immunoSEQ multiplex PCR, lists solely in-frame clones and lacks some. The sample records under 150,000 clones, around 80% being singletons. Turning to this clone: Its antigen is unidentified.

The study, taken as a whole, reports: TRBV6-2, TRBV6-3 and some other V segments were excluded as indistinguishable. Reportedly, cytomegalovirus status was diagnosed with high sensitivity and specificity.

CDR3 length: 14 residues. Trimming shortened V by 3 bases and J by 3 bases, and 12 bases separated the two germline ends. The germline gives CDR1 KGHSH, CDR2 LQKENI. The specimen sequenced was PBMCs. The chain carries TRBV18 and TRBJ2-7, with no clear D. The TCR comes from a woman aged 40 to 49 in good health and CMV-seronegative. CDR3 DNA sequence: TGTGCCAGCTCACCCACCCAAATACACTACGAGCAGTACTTC. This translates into CASSPTQIHYEQYF. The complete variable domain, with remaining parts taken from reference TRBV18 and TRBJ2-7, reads NAGVMQNPRHLVRRRGQEARLRCSPMKGHSHVYWYRQLPEEGLKFMVYLQKENIIDESGMPKERFSAEFPKEGPSILRIQQVVRGDSAAYFCASSPTQIHYEQYFGPGTRLTVT.